The 13 T cell receptor beta chains given below trace back to one sample, sequenced in a study of blood T cell repertoires in COVID-19. The table came from immunoSEQ multiplex PCR; TCRdb's copy has only in-frame clones and leaves some out. The sample has over 45,000 clones, about 83% seen once; the top ten hold around 4.9%. Sequencing used peripheral blood. The receptors were sampled from a human donor in a cohort sampled during active COVID-19.

The gene calls are TRBV5-1 and TRBJ1-6; D uncertain. In germline, CDR1 is SGHRS, CDR2 YFSETQ. Trimming removed 1 base at V and 6 bases at J, with 11 bases between. The CDR3 consists of 15 residues. The CDR3 loop is CASSLNNAPNSPLHF. CDR3 bases: TGCGCCAGCAGCTTGAACAACGCACCTAATTCACCCCTCCACTTT.

This rearrangement joins TRBV2 to TRBJ1-2; D may be TRBD1 (5 bases). Germline V CDR1 and CDR2: SNHLY, FYNNEI. There are 13 residues in the CDR3. V lost 4 bases and J 7 bases, leaving 13 bases between the germline ends. CDR3 bases: TGTGCCAGCAGTGGGGGCGAGTTAGGTGGCTACACCTTC. Translation: CASSGGELGGYTF.

This clone was recorded once. The V call is TRBV3-1 (or the pseudogene TRBV3-2), the J call TRBJ2-3; D is ambiguous. This CDR3 comprises 15 residues. Germline V gene data show CDR1 as LGHDT and CDR2 as YNNKEL (reference sequence). V was trimmed by 2 bases and J by 2 bases, leaving 11 bases between them. CDR3 DNA: TGTGCCAGCAGCCAAAGTGCAGTTTTCACAGATACGCAGTATTTT. This encodes CASSQSAVFTDTQYF.

This rearrangement joins TRBV29-1 to TRBJ2-3, with D possibly matching TRBD2 (6 bases). The CDR3 is 16 residues long. V lost 2 bases to trimming and J lost 0 bases, with 15 bases between them. CDR1 is SQVTM and CDR2 is ANQGSEA in the germline V gene. CDR3 sequence: CSVEPPLADSTDTQYF. CDR3 DNA: TGCAGCGTTGAACCCCCATTAGCGGATAGCACAGATACGCAGTATTTT.

The gene calls are TRBV9 and TRBJ2-3; 9 positions agree with TRBD2. This CDR3 has 18 amino acids. Germline V CDR1 and CDR2: SGDLS, YYNGEE. With 0 bases clipped from V and 2 bases from J, the junction kept 10 bases outside the gene matches. CDR3 DNA: TGTGCCAGCAGCGTAGATCCCCTTGCTAGCGGGGACACAGATACGCAGTATTTT. It translates to CASSVDPLASGDTDTQYF.

The V gene is TRBV6-5, the J gene TRBJ2-7; 7 positions match TRBD1. Germline CDR1 reads MNHEY; CDR2 reads SVGAGI. The CDR3 extends over 11 amino acids. The J segment lost 7 bases and the V segment lost 8 bases, leaving 5 bases of the junction unmatched. The CDR3 nucleotides read TGTGCCAGCGTCAGGGGGAATGAGCAGTACTTC. This gives the protein CASVRGNEQYF.

The chain links TRBV6-5 to TRBJ1-6; no firm D call. V lost 6 bases and J lost 3, with 12 bases in between. This CDR3 contains 15 residues. The V gene's germline CDR1 is MNHEY and CDR2 SVGAGI. The CDR3 sequence is CASSPAGYYNSPLHF. The CDR3 region has the DNA TGTGCCAGCAGCCCAGCAGGCTACTATAATTCACCCCTCCACTTT.

The V and J genes are TRBV7-3 and TRBJ2-2; 12 nucleotides line up with TRBD2. The CDR3 has 16 residues. Per germline, CDR1 SGHTA and CDR2 FQGTGA. Trimming at V came to 4 bases and at J to 5 bases, leaving 5 bases not matched to a gene. CDR3 bases: TGTGCCAGCAGCTCGGCGGGGACTAGCGGGACCGGGGAGCTGTTTTTT. Protein sequence: CASSSAGTSGTGELFF.

CDR3 region: CASSLRGLAGYNEQFF. In DNA, the CDR3 is TGTGCCAGCAGCTTAAGGGGACTAGCGGGGTACAATGAGCAGTTCTTC. The V gene is TRBV11-3, the J gene TRBJ2-1, with TRBD2 matching over 13 bases. The V gene's germline CDR1 is SGHNT and CDR2 YENEEA. The trim removed 2 bases at V and 4 bases at J, leaving 2 bases unmatched. The CDR3 has 16 residues.

This chain connects TRBV9 to TRBJ1-2; TRBD1 is a possible D gene (6 bases). This CDR3 contains 14 residues. Trimming pared 3 bases from V and 5 bases from J, leaving 14 bases between. In germline, CDR1 is SGDLS, CDR2 YYNGEE. The CDR3 sequence is CASSDDRRLYGYTF. In nucleotides, the CDR3 is TGTGCCAGCAGCGACGACAGGAGACTGTATGGCTACACCTTC.

This clone was recorded once. Here the CDR3 reads CASSHRDATGELFF. Written as DNA, the CDR3 is TGTGCCAGCAGTCACAGGGATGCGACCGGGGAGCTGTTTTTT. The gene calls are TRBV11-3 and TRBJ2-2, with D perhaps matching TRBD1 (6 bases). This CDR3 region has 14 residues. Germline CDR1 is SGHNT and CDR2 is YENEEA. V dropped 6 bases and J dropped 5 bases, with 13 bases sitting between them.

This rearrangement joins TRBV12-5 to TRBJ2-3; a possible D gene is TRBD2 (8 bases). Trimming removed 8 bases from V and 2 bases from J, with 20 bases in between. The CDR3 contains 16 residues. CDR1 and CDR2 (germline): LGHNT, FRNRAP. DNA for the CDR3: TGTGCTAGTTCCCCAGGGGGAGCGGGGGTCACAGATACGCAGTATTTT. It codes for CASSPGGAGVTDTQYF.

The chain couples TRBV7-3 to TRBJ2-3; maybe TRBD1 (6 bases). This CDR3 has 15 amino acids. Trimming pared 5 bases from V and 1 base from J, leaving 13 bases between. In germline, CDR1 is SGHTA, CDR2 FQGTGA. The CDR3 DNA reads as TGTGCCAGCAGCCCAAGGGGGATTGGCACAGATACGCAGTATTTT. Translated: CASSPRGIGTDTQYF.